This TCR beta chain was sequenced in a study of cytomegalovirus exposure and HLA in healthy donors. Study in general: Genetic ancestry analysis placed approximately 79% of the 398 donors that were genotyped in the Caucasian-associated cluster.

PCR amplification relied on 60 Vbeta primers (plus 13 Jbeta primers). Clones were sequenced by immunoSEQ multiplex PCR, and TCRdb holds only the in-frame ones, with some missing. The table records some 100,000 clones, roughly 71% of them present only once. CDR3 length: 15 residues. Germline-derived CDR1 and CDR2 are LNHDA and SQIVND (reference sequence). V gave up 9 bases and J gave up 6 bases; unmatched junction bases: 9. The material sequenced was PBMCs. The chain couples TRBV19 to TRBJ2-1, with 12 bases lining up with TRBD1. The receptor was derived from a man between 45 and 60 years old in good health and CMV-seronegative. The CDR3 is CASDSGQGAVNEQFF. CDR3 nucleotides: TGTGCCAGCGACTCGGGACAGGGGGCGGTCAATGAGCAGTTCTTC.